What follows are 12 T cell receptor beta chains derived from one specimen sequenced in a study of control samples from healthy donors and cancer patients. Some clones are missing from TCRdb's copy, which holds only in-frame ones; the method was immunoSEQ multiplex PCR. Counted here are 100,000 to 150,000 clones, about 92% occurring once; the ten biggest clones make up 0.58%. Sequenced: PBMCs. Source of these receptors: an elderly man with head and neck cancer.

The chain uses TRBV5-1 and TRBJ2-2; 10 bases map to TRBD1. Germline values: CDR1 SGHRS, CDR2 YFSETQ. The trim removed 4 bases at V and 5 bases at J, leaving 5 bases unmatched. The CDR3 loop spans 15 amino acids. In nucleotides, the CDR3 is TGCGCCAGCAGCGTCCGACAGGGGGCAACCGGGGAGCTGTTTTTT. This encodes CASSVRQGATGELFF.

The chain uses TRBV4-1 and TRBJ1-4, with 7 positions matching TRBD1. The trim removed 8 bases at V and 8 bases at J, leaving 8 bases unmatched. The CDR3 contains 13 residues. In germline, CDR1 is MGHRA, CDR2 YSYEKL. CDR3 region: CASGGGGEEKLFF. The CDR3 nucleotides read TGCGCCAGCGGAGGGGGCGGTGAGGAAAAACTGTTTTTT.

The gene calls are TRBV24-1 and TRBJ1-5; D is undetermined. This CDR3 has 12 amino acids. The germline V and J ends were trimmed by 3 bases and 6 bases, with 5 bases remaining between them. The germline V gene has CDR1 KGHDR and CDR2 SFDVKD. This CDR3 is CATSDPGQPQHF. The DNA for the CDR3 is TGTGCCACCAGTGATCCCGGTCAGCCCCAGCATTTT.

The chain employs TRBV30 and TRBJ1-4; D unresolved. CDR1 is GTSNPN and CDR2 is SVGIG in the germline V gene (reference sequence). CDR3 length: 13 amino acids. Trimming shortened V by 2 bases and J by 3 bases, and 7 bases separated the two germline ends. Here the CDR3 DNA reads TGTGCCTGGAGTTGGGTGGCTAATGAAAAACTGTTTTTT. This encodes CAWSWVANEKLFF.

The CDR3 is CASSIGLAPDTQYF. The CDR3 region has the DNA TGTGCCAGCAGTATAGGACTAGCTCCAGATACGCAGTATTTT. The chain combines TRBV27 with TRBJ2-3, with 8 bases identical to TRBD2. The CDR3 spans 14 residues. Germline V lookup: CDR1 MNHEY, CDR2 SMNVEV (reference sequence). V trimming: 5 bases; J trimming: 4 bases; junction bases outside the gene matches: 5.

V is TRBV5-1 and J is TRBJ2-7; 7 bases fit TRBD1. CDR3 length: 15 amino acids. From germline, CDR1 is SGHRS and CDR2 YFSETQ. Losses at the gene ends were 8 bases for V and 4 bases for J; bases not matched to a gene: 15. The CDR3 loop is CASQKGDRVFYEQYF. As DNA, the CDR3 is TGCGCCAGTCAAAAAGGGGACAGAGTCTTTTACGAGCAGTACTTC. Filled out from reference TRBV5-1 and TRBJ2-7, the complete variable domain reads KAGVTQTPRYLIKTRGQQVTLSCSPISGHRSVSWYQQTPGQGLQFLFEYFSETQRNKGNFPGRFSGRQFSNSRSEMNVSTLELGDSALYLCASQKGDRVFYEQYFGPGTRLTVT.

The genes are TRBV25-1 and TRBJ1-1; weak D call: TRBD1 (5 bases). Germline loops: CDR1 MGHDK, CDR2 SYGVNS. The CDR3 runs 11 residues. Trimming pared 9 bases from V and 3 bases from J, leaving 8 bases between. Here the CDR3 DNA reads TGTGCCAGTACAGGATACACTGAAGCTTTCTTT. Its protein is CASTGYTEAFF.

The chain couples TRBV7-8 to TRBJ1-6; D might be TRBD1 (6 bases). The CDR3 loop spans 14 amino acids. Germline CDR1 SGHVS, CDR2 FQNEAQ. Trimming stripped 5 bases from V and 6 bases from J, with 11 bases between. Here the CDR3 reads CASSPQGLNSPLHF. The DNA of the CDR3 is TGTGCCAGCAGCCCACAGGGCCTTAATTCACCCCTCCACTTT.

V and J are TRBV5-1 and TRBJ2-3; D is ambiguous. The CDR3 extends over 14 amino acids. Germline-derived CDR1 and CDR2 are SGHRS and YFSETQ. V shed 3 bases and J shed 1 base, with 9 bases lying between them. The CDR3 nucleotides are TGCGCCAGCAGCTCGCCGGTTCGCACAGATACGCAGTATTTT. Translation gives CASSSPVRTDTQYF.

This clone was observed a single time. The chain has TRBV2 and TRBJ2-7; 7 bases align to TRBD1. The CDR3 is made up of 11 amino acids. The germline V gene encodes CDR1 SNHLY and CDR2 FYNNEI. The trim removed 10 bases at V and 3 bases at J, leaving 3 bases unmatched. As DNA, the CDR3 is TGTGCCACCGACAGGGACTACGAGCAGTACTTC. Its translation is CATDRDYEQYF.

This rearrangement joins TRBV7-8 to TRBJ1-6; perhaps TRBD1 as D (5 bases). In germline, CDR1 is SGHVS, CDR2 FQNEAQ. V was cut by 2 bases and J by 6 bases, with 8 bases left in between. The CDR3 length is 14 residues. The CDR3 DNA is TGTGCCAGCAGCTTACAAGGGACTAATTCACCCCTCCACTTT. It is translated as CASSLQGTNSPLHF.

This clone has more than one count but fewer than ten. The chain carries TRBV29-1 and TRBJ2-5; maybe TRBD1 (5 bases). The ends were cut back, 7 bases at V and 4 bases at J, with 10 bases in the middle. Germline CDR1 reads SQVTM; CDR2 reads ANQGSEA. This CDR3 spans 11 amino acids. This CDR3 is CSAGGAETQYF. CDR3 nucleotides: TGCAGCGCTGGTGGGGCAGAGACCCAGTACTTC.